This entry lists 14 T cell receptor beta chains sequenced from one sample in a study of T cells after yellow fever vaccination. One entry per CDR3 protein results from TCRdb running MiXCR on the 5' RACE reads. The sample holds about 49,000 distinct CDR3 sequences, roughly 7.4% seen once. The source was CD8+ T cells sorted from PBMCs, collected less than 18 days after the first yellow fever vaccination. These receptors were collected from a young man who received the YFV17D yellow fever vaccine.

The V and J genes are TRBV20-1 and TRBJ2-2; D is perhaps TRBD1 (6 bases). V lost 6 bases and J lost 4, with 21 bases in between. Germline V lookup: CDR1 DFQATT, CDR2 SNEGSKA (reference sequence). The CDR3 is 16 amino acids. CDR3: CSAPRSAGVGTGELFF. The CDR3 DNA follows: TGCAGTGCCCCGAGGTCGGCAGGGGTGGGCACCGGGGAGCTGTTTTTT.

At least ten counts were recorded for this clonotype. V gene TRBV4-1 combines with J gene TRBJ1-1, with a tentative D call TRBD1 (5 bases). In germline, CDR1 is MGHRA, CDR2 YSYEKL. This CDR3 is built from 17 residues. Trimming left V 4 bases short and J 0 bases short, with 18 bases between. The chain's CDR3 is CASSRDQAGGLNTEAFF. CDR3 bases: TGCGCCAGCAGCCGCGATCAGGCCGGGGGGTTGAACACTGAAGCTTTCTTT.

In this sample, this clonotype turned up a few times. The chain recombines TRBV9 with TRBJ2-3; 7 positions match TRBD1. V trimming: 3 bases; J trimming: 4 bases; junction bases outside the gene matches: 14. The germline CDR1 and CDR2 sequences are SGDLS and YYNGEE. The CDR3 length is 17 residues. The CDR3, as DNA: TGTGCCAGCAGCGCCAGCACGACAGGGACAGTCCCAGATACGCAGTATTTT. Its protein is CASSASTTGTVPDTQYF. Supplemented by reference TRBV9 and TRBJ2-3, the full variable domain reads DSGVTQTPKHLITATGQRVTLRCSPRSGDLSVYWYQQSLDQGLQFLIQYYNGEERAKGNILERFSAQQFPDLHSELNLSSLELGDSALYFCASSASTTGTVPDTQYFGPGTRLTVL.

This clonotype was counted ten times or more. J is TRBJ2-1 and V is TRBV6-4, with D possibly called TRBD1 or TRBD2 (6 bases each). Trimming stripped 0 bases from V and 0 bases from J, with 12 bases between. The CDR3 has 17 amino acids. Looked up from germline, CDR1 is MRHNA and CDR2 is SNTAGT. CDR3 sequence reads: CASSDSHEGGSYNEQFF. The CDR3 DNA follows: TGTGCCAGCAGTGACTCGCACGAGGGGGGCTCCTACAATGAGCAGTTCTTC.

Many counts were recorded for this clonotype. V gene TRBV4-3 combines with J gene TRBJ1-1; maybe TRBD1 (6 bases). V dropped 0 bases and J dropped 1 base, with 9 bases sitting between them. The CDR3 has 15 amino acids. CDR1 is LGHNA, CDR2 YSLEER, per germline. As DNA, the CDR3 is TGCGCCAGCAGCCAAGAGAGGGGGGCGAACACTGAAGCTTTCTTT. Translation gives CASSQERGANTEAFF.

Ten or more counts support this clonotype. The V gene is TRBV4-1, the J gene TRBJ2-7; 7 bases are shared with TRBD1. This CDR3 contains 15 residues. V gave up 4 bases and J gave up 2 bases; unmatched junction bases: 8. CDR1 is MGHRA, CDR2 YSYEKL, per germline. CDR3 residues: CASSPRQGSPYEQYF. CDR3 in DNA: TGCGCCAGCAGCCCCCGACAGGGATCCCCCTACGAGCAGTACTTC.

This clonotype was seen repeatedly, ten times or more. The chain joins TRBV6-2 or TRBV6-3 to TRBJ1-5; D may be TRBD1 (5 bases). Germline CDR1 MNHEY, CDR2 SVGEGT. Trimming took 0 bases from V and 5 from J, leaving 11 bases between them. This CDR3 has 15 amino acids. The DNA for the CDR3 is TGTGCCAGCAGTTACTCTCTGGGACCCTATCAGCCCCAGCATTTT. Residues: CASSYSLGPYQPQHF.

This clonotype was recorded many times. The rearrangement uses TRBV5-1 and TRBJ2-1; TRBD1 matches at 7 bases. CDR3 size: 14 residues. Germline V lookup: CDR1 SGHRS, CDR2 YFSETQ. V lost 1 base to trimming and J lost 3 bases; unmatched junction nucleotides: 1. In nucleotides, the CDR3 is TGCGCCAGCAGCTTGAGGGGGCTCTACAATGAGCAGTTCTTC. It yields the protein CASSLRGLYNEQFF.

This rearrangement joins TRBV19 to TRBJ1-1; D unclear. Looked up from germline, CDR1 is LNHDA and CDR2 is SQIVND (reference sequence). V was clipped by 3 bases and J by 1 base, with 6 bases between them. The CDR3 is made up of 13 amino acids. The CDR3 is CASSILENTEAFF. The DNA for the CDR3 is TGTGCCAGTAGTATTCTGGAGAACACTGAAGCTTTCTTT.

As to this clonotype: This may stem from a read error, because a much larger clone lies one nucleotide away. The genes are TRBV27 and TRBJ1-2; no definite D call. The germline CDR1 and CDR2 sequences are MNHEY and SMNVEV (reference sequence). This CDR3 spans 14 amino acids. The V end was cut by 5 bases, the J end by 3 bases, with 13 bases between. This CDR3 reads CASSRSGSHYGYTF. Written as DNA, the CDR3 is TGTGCCAGCAGTAGGAGCGGTAGTCACTATGGCTACACCTTC.

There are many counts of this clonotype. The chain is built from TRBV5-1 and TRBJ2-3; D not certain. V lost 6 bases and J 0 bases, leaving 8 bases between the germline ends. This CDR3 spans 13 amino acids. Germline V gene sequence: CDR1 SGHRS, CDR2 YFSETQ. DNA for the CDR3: TGCGCCAGCACCAATTTAAGCACAGATACGCAGTATTTT. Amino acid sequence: CASTNLSTDTQYF.

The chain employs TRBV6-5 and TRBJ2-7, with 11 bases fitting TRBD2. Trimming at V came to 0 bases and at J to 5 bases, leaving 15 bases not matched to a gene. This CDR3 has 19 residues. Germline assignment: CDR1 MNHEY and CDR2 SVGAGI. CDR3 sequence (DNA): TGTGCCAGCAGTTACTCGAGTCCTAGCGGGGGGCTCCGGTACCACGAGCAGTACTTC. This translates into CASSYSSPSGGLRYHEQYF.

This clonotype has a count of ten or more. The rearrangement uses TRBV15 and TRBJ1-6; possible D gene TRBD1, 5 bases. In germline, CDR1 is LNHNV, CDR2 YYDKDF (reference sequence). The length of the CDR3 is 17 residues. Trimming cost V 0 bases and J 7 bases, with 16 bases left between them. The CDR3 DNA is TGTGCCACCAGCAGAGAGGGGGGAGGGACGTGGAATTCACCCCTCCACTTT. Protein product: CATSREGGGTWNSPLHF.

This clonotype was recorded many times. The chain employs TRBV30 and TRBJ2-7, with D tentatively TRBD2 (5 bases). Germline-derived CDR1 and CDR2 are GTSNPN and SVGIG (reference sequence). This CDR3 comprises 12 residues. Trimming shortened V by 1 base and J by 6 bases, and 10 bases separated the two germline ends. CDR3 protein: CAWSGQRAEQYF. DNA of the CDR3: TGTGCCTGGAGTGGTCAGAGGGCCGAGCAGTACTTC.